One T cell receptor (beta chain) is described in this entry. Its antigen is currently unknown. This CDR3 contains 16 residues. V shed 5 bases and J 0 bases; nucleotides not matched to a gene: 5. Looked up from germline, CDR1 is SGHRS and CDR2 is YFSETQ. The source of the sample is a study of OX40 agonist ivuxolimab in advanced cancers. Using immunoSEQ multiplex PCR, the repertoire was profiled, and TCRdb retains in-frame clones only, with some absent. There are 25,000 to 30,000 clones in the sample; 79% occur only once, and around 33% lies in the top ten. Exclusion of a patient followed from autoimmune disease history or systemic immunosuppression. The study, taken as a whole, reports: The average count of expanded clones was higher among CD8+ T cells than among CD4+.

The sample here was CD4+ or CD8+ T cells sorted from blood, taken in a trial of the OX40 agonist ivuxolimab. The TCR was taken from an adult with an advanced solid tumor such as melanoma, head and neck, liver or kidney cancer. The chain employs TRBV5-1 and TRBJ2-3, with TRBD1 identical over 11 bases. The CDR3 spells CASRSRDRGSTDTQYF. The CDR3 coding sequence is TGCGCCAGCAGGAGCCGGGACAGGGGGAGCACAGATACGCAGTATTTT.